The source of this T cell receptor (beta chain) is a study of blood T cell repertoires in COVID-19. Profiled with immunoSEQ multiplex PCR; TCRdb holds only in-frame clones, not every one. The sample shows 99,000 or so clones, approximately 82% of them seen only once. The CDR3 extends over 14 amino acids. Germline CDR1 reads SNHLY; CDR2 reads FYNNEI. Trimming at V came to 8 bases and at J to 6 bases, leaving 11 bases not matched to a gene. This TCR was sampled from an elderly woman with acute or convalescent COVID-19. Sequencing was done on a sample of peripheral blood. This chain uses TRBV2 with TRBJ2-7; 9 nucleotides agree with TRBD2. CDR3 residues: CASEEPSGTSEQYV. The CDR3 nucleotides are TGTGCCAGCGAGGAACCTAGCGGGACCTCCGAGCAGTACGTC.